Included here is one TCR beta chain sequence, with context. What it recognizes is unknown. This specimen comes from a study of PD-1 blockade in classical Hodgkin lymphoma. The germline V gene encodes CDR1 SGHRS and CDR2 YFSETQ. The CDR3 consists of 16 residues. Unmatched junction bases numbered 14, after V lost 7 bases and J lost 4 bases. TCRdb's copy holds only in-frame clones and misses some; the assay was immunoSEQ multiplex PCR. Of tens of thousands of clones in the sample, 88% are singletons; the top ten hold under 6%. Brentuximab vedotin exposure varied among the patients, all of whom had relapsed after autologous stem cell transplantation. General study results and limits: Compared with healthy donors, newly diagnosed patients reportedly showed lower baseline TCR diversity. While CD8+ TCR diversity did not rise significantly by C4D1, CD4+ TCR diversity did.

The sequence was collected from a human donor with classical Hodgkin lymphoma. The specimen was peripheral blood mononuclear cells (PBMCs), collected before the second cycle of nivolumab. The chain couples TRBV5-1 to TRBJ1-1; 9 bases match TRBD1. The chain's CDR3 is CASGPEGQGGSTEAFF. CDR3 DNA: TGCGCCAGCGGTCCGGAGGGACAGGGAGGGAGCACTGAAGCTTTCTTT.